Below are 4 T cell receptor beta chains sequenced from a single sample in a study of neurological immune-mediated disorders. One entry per CDR3 protein, called by TCRdb with MiXCR from the 5' RACE reads. This table has 48,000 or so distinct CDR3 sequences, 10% to 13% appearing once. The source material was PBMCs. These receptors originate from a woman in her thirties or forties with HTLV-1-associated myelopathy (HAM/TSP).

This clonotype was counted at least ten times. The chain combines TRBV6-2 or TRBV6-3 with TRBJ2-7, with D unclear. The germline CDR1 and CDR2 sequences are MNHEY and SVGEGT. V lost 4 bases, J lost 2 bases, and 9 bases lay in between. The CDR3 runs 13 residues. The CDR3 region is CASSFTHPYEQYF. CDR3 DNA sequence: TGTGCCAGCAGTTTCACGCACCCCTACGAGCAGTACTTC.

This clonotype was recorded at least ten times. The J gene is TRBJ1-2, the V gene TRBV29-1; TRBD1 aligns across 8 bases. V shed 6 bases and J 2 bases; nucleotides not matched to a gene: 5. Germline V gene lookup returns CDR1 SQVTM and CDR2 ANQGSEA. There are 13 residues in the CDR3. This CDR3 is CSVTGQGNYGYTF. In DNA form, the CDR3 reads TGCAGCGTGACCGGACAGGGCAACTATGGCTACACCTTC.

The sample holds many counts of this clonotype. The chain has TRBV24-1 and TRBJ1-1; TRBD1 matches 7 bases. CDR1 and CDR2 (germline): KGHDR, SFDVKD. This CDR3 comprises 14 residues. The junction had 4 bases not matched to a gene; V was cut back by 6 bases and J by 1 base. The CDR3 DNA follows: TGTGCCACCAGTAGGACAGGACAGAACACTGAAGCTTTCTTT. Amino acids: CATSRTGQNTEAFF.

The sample holds many counts of this clonotype. This chain's CDR3 is CASRRTSGYEQYF. CDR3 in DNA: TGCGCCAGCAGACGGACTAGCGGCTACGAGCAGTACTTC. The rearrangement joins TRBV10-2 to TRBJ2-7; 10 nucleotides match TRBD2. From germline, CDR1 is WSHSY and CDR2 SAAADI. Trimming removed 6 bases from V and 3 bases from J; junction bases left unmatched: 2. The CDR3 has 13 residues.